This TCR beta chain originates from a study of cytomegalovirus exposure and HLA in healthy donors. Points from the study as a whole: The productive fraction for most TCR beta V segments was about 90% or about 30% in an earlier analysis.

PCR primers comprised 60 Vbeta and 13 Jbeta primers. Generated by immunoSEQ multiplex PCR, the TCRdb table keeps only in-frame clones and is missing some. The sample has fewer than 250,000 clones; 60% to 80% are singletons. Trimming cost V 4 bases and J 2 bases; bases outside gene matches: 9. Germline CDR1 SQVTM, CDR2 ANQGSEA. CDR3 length: 15 residues. This clone was observed a handful of times. Its antigen remains unknown. The sample was PBMCs. The chain carries TRBV29-1 and TRBJ2-7; 9 nucleotides match TRBD2. The receptor was isolated from a male donor in good health and CMV-seronegative. CDR3 DNA: TGCAGCGTTGGGGGGGTGGTAGCGGGGGCCTACGAGCAGTACTTC. It encodes CSVGGVVAGAYEQYF.